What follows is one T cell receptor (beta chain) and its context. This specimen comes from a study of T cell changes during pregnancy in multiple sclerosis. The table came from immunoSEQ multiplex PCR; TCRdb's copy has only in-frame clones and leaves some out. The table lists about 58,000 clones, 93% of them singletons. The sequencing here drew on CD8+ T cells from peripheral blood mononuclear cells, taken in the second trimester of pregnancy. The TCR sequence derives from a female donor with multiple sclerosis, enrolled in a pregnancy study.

The CDR3, as DNA: TGTGCCAGCAGCCCCCTGGGGGACAGGGGCGGGCACAATCAGCCCCAGCATTTT. Translation gives CASSPLGDRGGHNQPQHF. The chain joins TRBV4-2 to TRBJ1-5, with 10 nucleotides matching TRBD1. Trimming took 4 bases from V and 3 from J; bases not matched to a gene: 12. Germline CDR1 reads LGHNA; CDR2 reads YNFKEQ. The CDR3 has 18 amino acids.